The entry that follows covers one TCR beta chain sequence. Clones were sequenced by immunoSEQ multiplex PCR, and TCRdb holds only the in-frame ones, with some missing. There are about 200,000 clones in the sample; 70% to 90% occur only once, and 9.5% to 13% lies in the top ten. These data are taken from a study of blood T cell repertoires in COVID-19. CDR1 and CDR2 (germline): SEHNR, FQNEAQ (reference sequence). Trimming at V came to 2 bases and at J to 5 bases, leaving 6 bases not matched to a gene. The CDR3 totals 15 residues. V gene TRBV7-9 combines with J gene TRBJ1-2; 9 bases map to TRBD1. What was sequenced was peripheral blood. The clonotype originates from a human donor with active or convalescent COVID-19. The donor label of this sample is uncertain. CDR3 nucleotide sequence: TGTGCCAGCAGCTTACTTACTGACAGGGGGTATGGCTACACCTTC. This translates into CASSLLTDRGYGYTF. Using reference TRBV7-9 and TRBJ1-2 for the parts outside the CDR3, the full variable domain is DTGVSQNPRHKITKRGQNVTFRCDPISEHNRLYWYRQTLGQGPEFLTYFQNEAQLEKSRLLSDRFSAERPKGSFSTLEIQRTEQGDSAMYLCASSLLTDRGYGYTFGSGTRLTVV.